This T cell receptor (beta chain) appears in the sequencing data of a study of neurological immune-mediated disorders. Overall study findings and caveats: Expanded clones shared no identical CDR3 amino acid sequences across subjects, which suggested private TCR-beta repertoires in all groups.

At least ten counts were recorded for this clonotype. Its antigen remains unidentified. V lost 4 bases, J lost 7 bases, and 7 bases stayed unmatched. The CDR3 totals 14 residues. Germline V gene lookup returns CDR1 SGHRS and CDR2 YFSETQ. TCRdb used MiXCR to reprocess the 5' RACE reads, holding one entry per CDR3 protein. The repertoire holds 35,000 to 40,000 distinct CDR3 sequences, with less than 8.5% as singletons. The receptor was isolated from a woman aged 35 to 49 in good health. This chain connects TRBV5-1 to TRBJ2-1; 8 bases fit TRBD2. Material: PBMCs. This chain's CDR3 is CASSRGLGPNEQFF. CDR3 bases: TGCGCCAGCAGCCGGGGACTAGGACCTAATGAGCAGTTCTTC.